The next 30 T cell receptor delta chains were all read from a single sample in a study of γδ T cells in repeated Plasmodium falciparum infection. Bulk repertoires came from Vgamma9/Vdelta2+ or Vdelta2-negative gammadelta T cells flow-sorted from PBMC. TCRdb re-called clones from the multiplex PCR reads using CATT. The sample holds roughly 86,000 delta-chain clones, almost 1.5% seen once. Sequencing input: gamma-delta T cells from blood. The origin of the receptors is a pool of human donors (malaria-infected and uninfected, not separated).

This clone came up a few times. The protein that TCRdb holds for this DNA derives from a much larger clone and differs from the translated DNA at residue 3, which likely indicates a read error; the protein shown here is translated from the DNA. The rearrangement joins TRDV2 to TRDJ3, with 8 nucleotides matching TRDD3. Since TCRdb gives no J gene, matching the DNA to germline was used here to assign it. Germline V CDR1 and CDR2: GEAIGNYY, EKD. CDR3 length: 17 amino acids. The CDR3 DNA follows: TGTGCCCGTGACACCGGGATACGCTCCTGGGACACCCGACAGATGTTTTTC. Protein product: CARDTGIRSWDTRQMFF.

The sample holds a few counts of this clone. The V gene is TRDV1, the J gene TRDJ1; weak D call: TRDD3 (6 bases). TCRdb supplies no J gene; here it was assigned by aligning the nucleotide sequence to germline. This CDR3 spans 18 amino acids. CDR1 is TSWWSYY and CDR2 is QGS in the germline V gene. The V gene lost 4 bases and the J gene lost 1 base, with 22 bases spanning the gap. The CDR3 reads CALGVPFVLDTSTDKLIF. The CDR3 DNA reads TGTGCTCTTGGGGTTCCCTTTGTCTTGGATACCTCCACCGATAAACTCATCTTT.

A remark on this clone: Only one base separates this from a far larger clonotype, so it likely reflects a read error. This sample includes further DNA sequences coding for the same CDR3. The chain has TRDV1 and TRDJ1; the D call may be TRDD2 or TRDD3 (7 bases each). Germline V gene data show CDR1 as TSWWSYY and CDR2 as QGS. There are 20 residues in the CDR3. The CDR3: CALGVSYADYWGTYTDKLIF. The DNA of the CDR3 is TGTGCCCTTGGGGTTTCCTACGCTGATTACTGGGGTACCTACACCGATAAACTCATCTTT.

Only a few counts were recorded for this clone. The gene calls are TRDV1 and TRDJ1, with 8 bases fitting TRDD2. Here the J gene was assigned by germline matching of the DNA, as TCRdb has none. Losses at the gene ends were 4 bases for V and 3 bases for J; bases not matched to a gene: 19. Germline loops: CDR1 TSWWSYY, CDR2 QGS. The length of the CDR3 is 19 residues. CDR3 sequence (DNA): TGTGCTCTTGGGGGCTCCTTCCTAGTACTAGGGGAGATGGCCGATAAACTCATCTTT. Its translation: CALGGSFLVLGEMADKLIF.

This clone came up a few times. TCRdb's protein for this DNA is that of a much larger clone and differs from the translation at residue 7, likely a read error; the protein shown is the DNA translation. V usage is TRDV1 and J usage is TRDJ1, with 10 bases lining up with TRDD3. After removal of 2 bases from V and 0 bases from J, the junction contained 15 bases not matched to a gene. The V gene's germline CDR1 is TSWWSYY and CDR2 QGS. The CDR3 loop spans 20 amino acids. CDR3 residues: CALGETSPYWGMSYTDKLIF. CDR3 in DNA: TGTGCTCTTGGGGAAACTTCCCCGTACTGGGGGATGTCTTACACCGATAAACTCATCTTT.

This clone was seen a few times. A far larger clone is one base from this, pointing to a likely read error. Other DNA variants within this sample encode the same CDR3. This chain's CDR3 is CACDRVLDHSATGGSLLFDKLIF. Here the CDR3 DNA reads TGTGCCTGTGACCGAGTACTGGATCATTCCGCAACCGGGGGTTCTCTCCTGTTCGATAAACTCATCTTT. V gene TRDV2 combines with J gene TRDJ1, with D possibly TRDD3 on 5 matching bases. Germline matching of the DNA provided the J gene here, since TCRdb leaves it blank. Trimming removed 3 bases from V and 4 bases from J, with 41 bases in between. The CDR3 is 23 amino acids. Germline assignment: CDR1 GEAIGNYY and CDR2 EKD.

Worth noting for this clone: For this DNA, TCRdb reports the protein of a much larger clone, which diverges at residue 20, most likely from a read error; the protein presented here is translated directly from the DNA. In nucleotides, the CDR3 is TGTGCTCTTGGGGAAGTTCGTGGTGCCTTGATGGATTTACTCCCACTTTACTGGTACGCCGATAAACTCATCTTT. Translating it yields CALGEVRGALMDLLPLYWYADKLIF. V gene TRDV1 combines with J gene TRDJ1, with D possibly being TRDD3 (5 bases). In the absence of a J gene in TCRdb, the DNA was matched to germline to assign it here. CDR1 TSWWSYY and CDR2 QGS come from the germline V gene. The CDR3 runs to 25 residues. V lost 2 bases and J lost 3, with 43 bases in between.

Note on this clone: This DNA's translation and the protein TCRdb lists, from a much larger clone, do not match at residues 7 and 18, likely due to a read error; the protein shown is translated from the DNA. The chain recombines TRDV1 with TRDJ4; 13 bases match TRDD3. The CDR3 loop spans 22 amino acids. Looked up from germline, CDR1 is TSWWSYY and CDR2 is QGS. The CDR3 nucleotides read TGTGCTCTTGGGGAACTAGTCAATTTCATTACTGGGGGATACGCCCCGGCCAGTCCCCTGATCTTT. This sequence encodes CALGELVNFITGGYAPASPLIF.

Turning to this clone: The mismatch at residue 16 between this DNA's translation and the TCRdb protein of a much larger clone likely reflects a read error; the protein shown is translated from the DNA. The chain carries TRDV3 and TRDJ2; the match to TRDD3 covers 12 bases. Looked up from germline, CDR1 is TVYSNPD and CDR2 is GDNSRS (reference sequence). The CDR3 is made up of 23 amino acids. The ends lost 3 bases at V and 4 bases at J; junction bases unmatched: 30. In DNA form, the CDR3 reads TGTGCCTTCCAGAGGAAAAAATTCCTACGGTACTGGGGGATACCAGGGCCGACAGCACAACTCTTCTTT. Translated, it gives CAFQRKKFLRYWGIPGPTAQLFF.

This clone was picked up a small number of times. The protein TCRdb gives is from a much larger clone and does not agree with this DNA's translation at residue 20, likely a read error; the protein shown here comes from the DNA. The V and J genes are TRDV1 and TRDJ1; TRDD3 aligns across 7 bases. CDR3 size: 21 residues. Germline V gene sequence: CDR1 TSWWSYY, CDR2 QGS. CDR3 bases: TGTGCTCTTGGGGAACAGGCCAGTTACGAGTGGGGGACACGTGCCACCGATAAACTCACCTTT. This gives the protein CALGEQASYEWGTRATDKLTF.

This clone was seen a few times. The TCRdb record carries a much larger clone's protein, which differs from this DNA's translation at residue 11; a read error is the likely cause, and the protein listed here is the DNA translation. V and J are TRDV2 and TRDJ1; TRDD3 matches at 13 bases. No J gene is reported in TCRdb; it was inferred here by comparing the DNA with germline. J lost 0 bases, V lost 3 bases, and 12 bases had no gene match. CDR1 and CDR2 from the germline V gene are GEAIGNYY and EKD. This CDR3 spans 19 amino acids. CDR3 region: CACDDLLGDTLAYTDKLIF. The CDR3 region has the DNA TGTGCCTGTGACGATTTACTGGGGGATACGCTCGCGTACACCGATAAACTCATCTTT.

Turning to this clone: A far more abundant clone sits one base away, making this likely a read error. The sample has other DNA sequences that encode this CDR3 too. The CDR3 loop reads CALGSTYPLGDKLIF. The CDR3 nucleotides read TGTGCTCTTGGGTCCACTTACCCGCTGGGGGATAAGCTCATCTTT. The chain employs TRDV1 and TRDJ1; 10 bases map to TRDD3. The germline V gene encodes CDR1 TSWWSYY and CDR2 QGS. The CDR3 has 15 residues.

Only a few counts were recorded for this clone. The mismatch at residue 17 between this DNA's translation and the TCRdb protein of a much larger clone likely reflects a read error; the protein shown is translated from the DNA. This chain links TRDV1 with TRDJ1, with 9 bases matching TRDD3. In the absence of a J gene in TCRdb, the DNA was matched to germline to assign it here. The CDR3 runs to 22 residues. V trimming: 3 bases; J trimming: 3 bases; junction bases outside the gene matches: 26. CDR1 TSWWSYY and CDR2 QGS come from the germline V gene. This CDR3 reads CALGDTLYSMTYWGTYADKLIF. CDR3 nucleotide sequence: TGTGCTCTTGGGGACACCCTTTATTCCATGACGTACTGGGGGACTTACGCCGATAAACTCATCTTT.

This clone showed up just a few times. A read error is the likely source, as a far larger clone sits one nucleotide away. Other DNA sequences of this sample code for an identical CDR3. The rearrangement uses TRDV2 and TRDJ1; TRDD3 matches at 11 bases. This CDR3 is built from 16 residues. Germline-derived CDR1 and CDR2 are GEAIGNYY and EKD. The CDR3 DNA follows: TGTGCCTGTGACACCGGACTGGGGGATAGCACCGATAAGCTCATCTTT. Residues: CACDTGLGDSTDKLIF.

On this clone itself: A far larger clone is just one base off, so this is likely a read error. The same CDR3 can be traced to other DNA sequences in this sample. The chain joins TRDV2 to TRDJ1; 12 bases match TRDD3. TCRdb does not report a J gene; here it was assigned by matching the DNA to germline references. The CDR3 extends over 19 amino acids. Germline V lookup: CDR1 GEAIGNYY, CDR2 EKD. With V trimmed by 4 bases and J by 2 bases, 16 bases remained unmatched. For the CDR3, the DNA is TGTGCCTGTGATCCCCTTACTGGGGGATACTCAGAGTATACCGATAAACTCATCTTT. It translates to CACDPLTGGYSEYTDKLIF.

The chain links TRDV2 to TRDJ2; 11 bases agree with TRDD3. Matching the DNA to germline supplied the J gene, which TCRdb does not give. Germline CDR1 GEAIGNYY, CDR2 EKD. This CDR3 has 23 residues. V lost 2 bases, J lost 0 bases, and 22 bases stayed unmatched. The CDR3 here is CACDSLPGDWGIKGLSLTAQLFF. The CDR3 DNA sequence: TGTGCCTGTGACAGCCTTCCTGGCGACTGGGGGATAAAGGGGCTTTCTTTGACAGCACAACTCTTCTTT.

This clone was recorded a few times. The amino acid sequence in TCRdb belongs to a much larger clone and departs from this DNA's translation at residue 17, likely a sequencing read error; the sequence shown is translated from the DNA. This chain links TRDV1 with TRDJ1, with 9 nucleotides matching TRDD3. TCRdb lists no J gene, so it was determined here by aligning the DNA to germline. CDR3 length: 22 amino acids. Germline V gives CDR1 TSWWSYY, CDR2 QGS. V dropped 7 bases and J dropped 4; count of bases not matched to a gene: 31. The CDR3 DNA reads as TGTGCTCTTGTCGGCTTACTGGGGGACTGGATACCATACCCATCGTACATCGATAAACTCATCTTT. Its translation: CALVGLLGDWIPYPSYIDKLIF.

As for this clone: This DNA translates differently at residue 19 from the TCRdb protein, which is that of a much larger clone; a read error is likely, and the protein shown is the DNA's own translation. J gene calling gave no result, while the V gene is TRDV1; the table's D gene call, TRDD3, was not cross checked with the DNA. CDR3 length: 21 amino acids. The germline V gene encodes CDR1 TSWWSYY and CDR2 QGS. This CDR3 reads CALRVLPTIVTGGYATDKPIF. Written as DNA, the CDR3 is TGTGCTCTGCGGGTCCTTCCTACGATAGTAACTGGGGGATACGCAACTGATAAACCCATCTTT.

A word on this clone: TCRdb's protein for this DNA is that of a much larger clone and differs from the translation at residue 11, likely a read error; the protein shown is the DNA translation. The chain combines TRDV2 with TRDJ3; 9 positions agree with TRDD3. Germline matching of the DNA provided the J gene here, since TCRdb leaves it blank. The length of the CDR3 is 21 residues. J lost 0 bases, V lost 0 bases, and 11 bases had no gene match. Germline V gives CDR1 GEAIGNYY, CDR2 EKD. CDR3 protein: CACDTVLGDQSSSWDTRQMFF. In nucleotides, the CDR3 is TGTGCCTGTGACACCGTACTGGGGGACCAAAGCTCCTCCTGGGACACCCGACAGATGTTTTTC.

On this clone itself: A far more abundant clone sits one base away, making this likely a read error. The sample contains more than one DNA sequence encoding this CDR3. The chain combines TRDV3 with TRDJ1; D not certain. In the absence of a J gene in TCRdb, the DNA was matched to germline to assign it here. The CDR3 runs to 12 residues. The germline gives CDR1 TVYSNPD, CDR2 GDNSRS (reference sequence). In nucleotides, the CDR3 is TGTGCTTTTAAACCCTACACCGATAAACTCATCTTT. Amino acids: CAFKPYTDKLIF. The variable domain in full, with the rest retrieved from reference TRDV3 and TRDJ1, is CDKVTQSSPDQTVASGSEVVLLCTYDTVYSNPDLFWYRIRPDYSFQFVFYGDNSRSEGADFTQGRFSVKHILTQKAFHLVISPVRTEDSATYYCAFKPYTDKLIFGKGTRVTVEP.

About this clone itself: Translating this DNA gives a protein that differs at residue 6 from the TCRdb one, which belongs to a much larger clone; a read error is likely, and the protein shown is this translation. This chain links TRDV1 with TRDJ1; perhaps TRDD1 as D (6 bases). TCRdb offers no J gene call, so here the DNA was matched to germline to obtain one. CDR1 is TSWWSYY, CDR2 QGS, per germline. This CDR3 comprises 19 residues. CDR3 coding DNA: TGCGCTCTTGGGGAAGTATGGTTCCCCCGAAATACTTACACCGATAAACTCATCTTT. The encoded protein is CALGEVWFPRNTYTDKLIF.

This clone has a handful of counts. A far larger clone is only one base removed, so a read error is likely. The identical CDR3 is also encoded by other nucleotide sequences in the sample. The chain has TRDV2 and TRDJ1; tentative D call: TRDD3 (6 bases). In the absence of a J gene in TCRdb, the DNA was matched to germline to assign it here. This CDR3 is 14 amino acids long. The germline V gene has CDR1 GEAIGNYY and CDR2 EKD. The V and J ends lost 4 bases and 5 bases respectively, with 16 bases between them. The CDR3: CACDAIGGKDKLIF. CDR3 sequence (DNA): TGTGCCTGTGATGCCATAGGGGGAAAGGATAAACTCATCTTT.

Comments on this clone: One base away lies a much larger clone, so this may be a sequencing read error. This rearrangement joins TRDV1 to TRDJ1, with unresolved D. The J gene is not listed in TCRdb, so it was assigned here from a DNA match to germline. Germline values: CDR1 TSWWSYY, CDR2 QGS. This CDR3 is built from 15 residues. The V gene lost 0 bases and the J gene lost 7 bases, with 15 bases spanning the gap. The DNA of the CDR3 is TGTGCTCTTGGGGAACTGGAAGCCCGTCCAAGTAAACTCATCTTT. Translating it yields CALGELEARPSKLIF.

Comments on this clone: With only one base between it and a far larger clone, this is likely a read error. The same CDR3 also results from other DNA sequences found in this sample. The chain links TRDV3 to TRDJ1; 8 nucleotides align to TRDD3. Since TCRdb gives no J gene, matching the DNA to germline was used here to assign it. J was trimmed by 0 bases and V by 2 bases; bases with no gene match: 11. The germline V gene encodes CDR1 TVYSNPD and CDR2 GDNSRS (reference sequence). The length of the CDR3 is 16 residues. As DNA, the CDR3 is TGTGCCTTTTTCGGGATACGCACCTCATACACCGATAAACTCATCTTT. Protein product: CAFFGIRTSYTDKLIF.

The table lists this clone with a few counts. This likely came from a read error, as a far larger clone is one base away. Other DNA sequences from this sample encode an identical CDR3 as well. The CDR3, as DNA: TGTGCTCTTGGGGAACGGCTGGGGGCCTCCGGGAACACCGATAAGCTCATCTTT. The encoded protein is CALGERLGASGNTDKLIF. The gene calls are TRDV1 and TRDJ1; 7 bases are a match to TRDD3. Germline V gives CDR1 TSWWSYY, CDR2 QGS. The CDR3 has 18 residues.

This clone has a handful of counts. TCRdb records a much larger clone's protein for this DNA, with a difference at residue 19 that likely arises from a read error; the protein given is the translation of the DNA. The V gene call reads TRDV1; no J gene was called; the table's D call TRDD3 went unverified against the DNA. Germline loops: CDR1 TSWWSYY, CDR2 QGS. The CDR3 covers 21 residues. As DNA, the CDR3 is TGTGCTCTTGGGGAAATCTCTTCTTCCTACTGGGGGATCAAATACACCGATAAACCCATCTTT. It translates to CALGEISSSYWGIKYTDKPIF.

Concerning this clone: This likely stems from a read error, as it lies one base from a far larger clone. Within the sample, other DNA sequences also encode this same CDR3. V gene TRDV2 combines with J gene TRDJ3; TRDD3 might be the D (6 bases). Since TCRdb gives no J gene, matching the DNA to germline was used here to assign it. Germline assignment: CDR1 GEAIGNYY and CDR2 EKD. The length of the CDR3 is 18 residues. In DNA, the CDR3 is TGTGCCTGTGACTTTACTGGGCTGCGCTCCTGGGACACCCGGCAGATGTTTTTC. This encodes CACDFTGLRSWDTRQMFF.

As regards this clone: The protein given by TCRdb reflects a much larger clone and differs at residues 3 and 6 from this DNA's translation, likely from a read error; the protein shown is the DNA's translation. The chain combines TRDV1 with TRDJ1; no definite D call. Trimming shortened V by 10 bases and J by 4 bases, and 13 bases separated the two germline ends. This CDR3 spans 12 amino acids. In germline, CDR1 is TSWWSYY, CDR2 QGS. The CDR3 loop is CAPGPCDDKLIF. The CDR3 bases are TGTGCTCCTGGACCCTGCGACGATAAACTCATCTTT.

This clone was counted a few times. A far larger clone is only one base removed, so a read error is likely. The sample has other DNA sequences that encode this CDR3 too. The genes are TRDV1 and TRDJ2; 12 nucleotides line up with TRDD3. Trimming cost V 6 bases and J 5 bases; bases outside gene matches: 10. Per the germline V gene, CDR1 is TSWWSYY and CDR2 is QGS. The CDR3 is made up of 17 amino acids. CDR3 in amino acids: CALGFTGGYPPTAQLFF. CDR3 in DNA: TGTGCTCTTGGATTTACTGGGGGATACCCCCCTACAGCACAACTCTTCTTT.

Comment on this clone: A read error is the likely source, as a far larger clone sits one nucleotide away. At the DNA level, this CDR3 is encoded by other sequences in the same sample as well. The V gene was identified as TRDV2, while no J gene was called; the table calls TRDD3, which could not be checked here. CDR1 is GEAIGNYY, CDR2 EKD, per germline. The CDR3 runs to 14 residues. This CDR3 is CACDLLGDPDKLIF. For the CDR3, the DNA is TGTGCCTGTGACCTACTGGGGGATCCCGATAAGCTCATCTTT.